This TCR beta chain was recorded in a study of T cell responses to AZD1222 COVID-19 vaccine. Study-wide points: Per reports, nearly half of all spike-specific TCRs target regions that are unmutated in variants. Repertoire sampling was restricted to post-peak T cell response timepoints. Donors were mostly white British, more females; clonal diversity possibly underestimated.

This clone appeared a single time. What it binds is not known. V lost 4 bases and J 1 base, leaving 12 bases between the germline ends. Germline V gene lookup returns CDR1 SGHRS and CDR2 YFSETQ. The CDR3 has 14 amino acids. The table came from immunoSEQ multiplex PCR; TCRdb's copy has only in-frame clones and leaves some out. The sample has 34,000 or so clones, around nine tenths seen once; the top ten hold 5.5% to 7%. The starting material was peripheral blood, obtained on day 0 of AZD1222 vaccination. The receptor comes from an adult in good health. V gene TRBV5-1 combines with J gene TRBJ2-7, with D hard to call. CDR3 nucleotide sequence: TGCGCCAGCAGCCCACGGACGGGTTCCTACGAGCAGTACTTC. The encoded protein is CASSPRTGSYEQYF.